This TCR beta chain was profiled in a study of T cell responses to AZD1222 COVID-19 vaccine. Sequenced by immunoSEQ multiplex PCR; TCRdb stores in-frame clones only, minus some. The profile covers about 66,000 clones, with 79% appearing a single time and around 25% taken by the ten largest. The CDR3 is made up of 11 amino acids. Germline V gene lookup returns CDR1 MNHEY and CDR2 SVGAGI. V was cut by 6 bases and J by 7 bases, with 10 bases left in between. The specimen comprised peripheral blood, sampled on day 0 of MenACWY control vaccination. The sequence was obtained from an adult in good health. This chain uses TRBV6-5 with TRBJ2-7, with D unclear. Here the CDR3 reads CASRLSGEQYF. The CDR3 DNA is TGTGCCAGCAGACTATCCGGAGAGCAGTACTTC.